This T cell receptor beta chain is from a study of blood T cell repertoires in COVID-19. At the level of the study: PBMCs, B-cell-depleted T cells, or T cells were the source of the cDNA or gDNA that made up the material.

Under the authors' procedure: Amplifying reference gene primers gave estimates of nucleated cell counts. TCRdb's table, derived via immunoSEQ multiplex PCR, lists solely in-frame clones and lacks some. Clone size and V and J calls were adopted from that table, with D and trimming inferred from the DNA. The data hold about 400,000 clones, with over 75% observed a single time. The participants were between about 18 and 100 years old and came from about two dozen US areas. Categorization into cohorts depended on clinical history that participants reported. CDR3 length: 15 residues. Trimming pared 3 bases from V and 1 base from J, leaving 9 bases between. Germline CDR1 and CDR2: KGHDR and SFDVKD.

The TCR comes from a woman in her twenties or thirties with acute COVID-19. The V gene is TRBV24-1, the J gene TRBJ2-1; possibly TRBD1 for D (6 bases). Input material: PBMCs or T cells enriched from blood (not recorded which). CDR3 coding DNA: TGTGCCACCAGTGATATGGGGGCGTCCTACAATGAGCAGTTCTTC. Translation: CATSDMGASYNEQFF.